Listed below are T cell receptor beta chains from one sample, sequenced in a study of blood T cell repertoires in COVID-19. The repertoire was sequenced with immunoSEQ multiplex PCR; TCRdb's copy has only in-frame clones and lacks some. The table shows fewer than 250,000 clones, with 75% to 90% occurring only once. Sequencing was performed on PBMCs or T cells enriched from blood (not recorded which). Every receptor here comes from a woman aged 25 to 39 who had been exposed to COVID-19. Both conserved end residues are part of each CDR3. The D gene is left open where the match is weak. The size field is filled for only some rows; it gives once, few, many or a size class.

TRBJ1-2 NA TRBV10-3 NA CAISATEADKKPYYGYTF TGTGCCATCAGCGCGACAGAAGCTGACAAAAAACCTTACTATGGCTACACCTTC
TRBJ2-7 many TRBV20-1 NA CSASTGTFYEQYF TGCAGTGCTAGTACCGGGACTTTCTACGAGCAGTACTTC
TRBJ2-3 NA TRBV11-2 TRBD2 CASRDGLAGGMSTDTQYF TGTGCCAGCAGAGATGGACTAGCGGGAGGGATGAGCACAGATACGCAGTATTTT
TRBJ2-5 NA TRBV12-5 TRBD2 CASGPGTREGETQYF TGTGCTAGTGGTCCTGGGACTAGGGAAGGAGAGACCCAGTACTTC
TRBJ2-7 NA TRBV12-3/TRBV12-4 NA CASSPGQPYEQYF TGTGCCAGCAGTCCGGGACAACCCTACGAGCAGTACTTC
TRBJ2-7 NA TRBV3-1/TRBV3-2 TRBD1 CASSRQGKGEQYF TGTGCCAGCAGCCGACAGGGAAAGGGCGAGCAGTACTTC
TRBJ1-3 NA TRBV4-1 NA CASSQDSGGNTIYF TGCGCCAGCAGCCAAGATTCAGGGGGAAACACCATATATTTT
TRBJ2-7 NA TRBV18 NA CASSPMDSRTYEQYF TGTGCCAGCTCACCGATGGACAGTAGGACCTACGAGCAGTACTTC
TRBJ1-2 NA TRBV12-3/TRBV12-4 NA CASSPPEEDGYTF TGTGCCAGCAGTCCCCCGGAGGAGGATGGCTACACCTTC
TRBJ1-1 few TRBV9 TRBD1 CASSVSGQGKGEAFF TGTGCCAGCAGCGTGTCCGGACAGGGGAAGGGTGAAGCTTTCTTT
TRBJ1-5 NA TRBV4-1 NA CASSRTVVQPQHF TGCGCCAGCAGCCGAACGGTTGTACAGCCCCAGCATTTT
TRBJ2-2 NA TRBV14 NA CASSPGGTGELFF TGTGCCAGCAGCCCTGGAGGCACCGGGGAGCTGTTTTTT
TRBJ2-7 NA TRBV7-9 TRBD2 CARQGLAGGPHSYEQYF TGTGCCAGACAAGGACTAGCGGGAGGACCGCACTCCTACGAGCAGTACTTC
TRBJ2-1 once TRBV19 NA CASSIAGVQFF TGTGCCAGTAGTATAGCGGGAGTACAGTTCTTC
TRBJ1-2 NA TRBV5-6 NA CASSLQGHYGYTF TGTGCCAGCAGCTTGCAGGGGCACTATGGCTACACCTTC
TRBJ2-3 NA TRBV9 NA CASSAKQGRGTQYF TGTGCCAGCAGCGCCAAACAGGGAAGGGGTACGCAGTATTTT
TRBJ2-5 NA TRBV11-3 TRBD1 CASSLTKGAQETQYF TGTGCCAGCAGCTTAACCAAGGGGGCTCAAGAGACCCAGTACTTC
TRBJ2-3 once TRBV11-2 NA CASSIGTTSTDTQYF TGTGCCAGCAGCATCGGGACAACTAGCACAGATACGCAGTATTTT
TRBJ1-6 NA TRBV19 NA CASSILGSSYNSPLHF TGTGCCAGTAGTATCTTGGGGAGCTCCTATAATTCACCCCTCCACTTT
TRBJ1-1 NA TRBV27 NA CASSLTLGLGAFF TGTGCCAGCAGCTTAACCTTGGGACTGGGAGCTTTCTTT
TRBJ1-1 NA TRBV9 NA CASSVVSGAEAFF TGTGCCAGCAGCGTAGTGTCGGGAGCTGAAGCTTTCTTT
TRBJ1-2 NA TRBV24-1 TRBD1 CATSDQDRVYGYTF TGTGCCACCAGTGACCAGGACAGGGTCTATGGCTACACCTTC
TRBJ1-6 few TRBV19 NA CASSTEGTYNSPLHF TGTGCCAGTAGTACGGAGGGCACCTATAATTCACCCCTCCACTTT
TRBJ2-6 NA TRBV5-1 NA CASSQISSGANVLTF TGCGCCAGCAGCCAAATCAGCTCTGGGGCCAACGTCCTGACTTTC
TRBJ1-4 NA TRBV9 TRBD1 CASSGTGGNEKLFF TGTGCCAGCAGTGGAACAGGGGGTAATGAAAAACTGTTTTTT
TRBJ1-1 once TRBV30 NA CAWSLGAGNTEAFF TGTGCCTGGAGTTTAGGGGCCGGGAACACTGAAGCTTTCTTT
TRBJ1-5 NA TRBV19 NA CASSISTDVFNQPQHF TGTGCCAGTAGTATTTCTACAGACGTATTCAATCAGCCCCAGCATTTT
TRBJ2-2 NA TRBV9 NA CASSDRQNTGELFF TGTGCCAGCAGCGATCGACAGAACACCGGGGAGCTGTTTTTT
TRBJ1-5 NA TRBV21-1 NA CASSNKHGNQPQHF TGTGCCAGCAGCAATAAACACGGCAATCAGCCCCAGCATTTT
TRBJ1-2 NA TRBV11-1 TRBD1 CASSSSGTDYGYTF TGTGCCAGCAGCTCTTCCGGGACAGACTATGGCTACACCTTC
TRBJ1-5 NA TRBV5-5 NA CASSLASVDQPQHF TGTGCCAGCAGCTTGGCCTCCGTAGATCAGCCCCAGCATTTT
TRBJ1-5 few TRBV6-1 NA CASSESSGDQPQHF TGTGCCAGCAGTGAATCTTCGGGGGATCAGCCCCAGCATTTT
TRBJ1-3 NA TRBV5-1 NA CASSFGQSSGNTIYF TGCGCCAGCAGCTTCGGACAAAGCTCTGGAAACACCATATATTTT
TRBJ2-3 NA TRBV7-3 NA CASRAREVTDTQYF TGTGCCAGCAGAGCCAGGGAGGTAACAGATACGCAGTATTTT
TRBJ2-5 NA TRBV12-5 TRBD2 CASGLGPFRVAGARETQYF TGTGCTAGTGGTTTGGGCCCTTTTCGGGTAGCGGGAGCCCGGGAGACCCAGTACTTC
TRBJ1-2 NA TRBV5-1 NA CASSLFPGNYGYTF TGCGCCAGCAGCTTGTTCCCCGGGAACTATGGCTACACCTTC
TRBJ2-4 NA TRBV2 TRBD1 CASRRTGGIIELTNIQYF TGTGCCAGCAGGAGGACAGGGGGCATCATCGAGTTGACAAACATTCAGTACTTC
TRBJ2-5 once TRBV5-1 TRBD2 CASSLPSGKGETQYF TGCGCCAGCAGCTTGCCCAGCGGGAAGGGCGAGACCCAGTACTTC
TRBJ2-3 NA TRBV5-5 TRBD1 CASSLEGARTDTQYF TGTGCCAGCAGCTTGGAGGGGGCGCGGACAGATACGCAGTATTTT
TRBJ2-1 NA TRBV5-1 TRBD2 CASSGGTSGTDEQFF TGCGCCAGCAGCGGCGGGACTAGCGGGACCGATGAGCAGTTCTTC
TRBJ2-2 NA TRBV18 TRBD1 CASSPGTGNTGELFF TGTGCCAGCTCACCAGGGACAGGCAACACCGGGGAGCTGTTTTTT
TRBJ2-7 NA TRBV6-5 NA CASGGYLGEQYF TGTGCCAGCGGCGGATACCTAGGCGAGCAGTACTTC
TRBJ2-1 NA TRBV6-5 TRBD2 CASRLLAGASDEQFF TGTGCCAGCAGGCTACTAGCGGGAGCGAGCGATGAGCAGTTCTTC
TRBJ1-1 once TRBV29-1 NA CSVEPGRGVNTEAFF TGCAGCGTTGAACCAGGGAGGGGAGTGAACACTGAAGCTTTCTTT
TRBJ2-5 NA TRBV2 NA CASSLNGGETQYF TGTGCCAGCAGTTTAAATGGGGGGGAGACCCAGTACTTC
TRBJ2-5 once TRBV11-2 NA CASSQGLNRETQYF TGTGCCAGCAGCCAAGGACTAAATCGGGAGACCCAGTACTTC
TRBJ1-2 NA TRBV7-9 TRBD1 CASSSTGGFYGYTF TGTGCCAGCAGCTCGACAGGGGGTTTCTATGGCTACACCTTC
TRBJ2-7 NA TRBV6-5 TRBD1 CASSNRGYEQYF TGTGCCAGCAGCAACAGGGGTTACGAGCAGTACTTC
TRBJ1-2 NA TRBV5-8 NA CASSLALNYGYTF TGTGCCAGCAGCTTGGCACTCAACTATGGCTACACCTTC
TRBJ2-5 NA TRBV9 NA CASSVDTGTMETQYF TGTGCCAGCAGCGTAGATACAGGGACCATGGAGACCCAGTACTTC
TRBJ2-7 NA TRBV11-2 TRBD2 CASSSQTLAGEQYF TGTGCCAGCAGCTCCCAGACACTAGCGGGGGAGCAGTACTTC
TRBJ2-2 NA TRBV5-1 TRBD1 CASSFRTGGTGELFF TGCGCCAGCAGCTTTAGGACAGGTGGCACCGGGGAGCTGTTTTTT
TRBJ2-1 NA TRBV27 NA CASSLSRRTYNEQFF TGTGCCAGCAGTTTATCCAGGAGGACTTACAATGAGCAGTTCTTC